The entry below describes one TCR beta chain. As handled by the study authors: Amplification with reference gene primers provided the estimates of nucleated cell counts. Data came from immunoSEQ multiplex PCR; TCRdb stores just in-frame clones and leaves some out. The V and J calls and clone size come from that table; D and trimming were worked out from the DNA. The sample consists of about 150,000 clones, 80% to 90% of them appearing once. This CDR3 is 16 amino acids long. Germline CDR1 reads LGHNA; CDR2 reads YNFKEQ. V was trimmed by 0 bases and J by 2 bases, leaving 11 bases between them. The data were obtained in a study of blood T cell repertoires in COVID-19. Study details: Samples taken during acute and convalescent COVID-19 were collected in the United States, Italy and Spain. The analysed material was cDNA or gDNA that came from T cells, B-cell-depleted T cells, or PBMCs.

Seattle patients were enrolled during active infection and followed longitudinally. The genes are TRBV4-2 and TRBJ2-1; no reliable D call. The sequencing input was peripheral blood. This TCR was recovered from a woman aged 55 to 70 with COVID-19, enrolled during active disease. CDR3 protein: CASSQEGRLAYNEQFF. CDR3 in DNA: TGTGCCAGCAGCCAAGAAGGCCGGCTAGCCTACAATGAGCAGTTCTTC.